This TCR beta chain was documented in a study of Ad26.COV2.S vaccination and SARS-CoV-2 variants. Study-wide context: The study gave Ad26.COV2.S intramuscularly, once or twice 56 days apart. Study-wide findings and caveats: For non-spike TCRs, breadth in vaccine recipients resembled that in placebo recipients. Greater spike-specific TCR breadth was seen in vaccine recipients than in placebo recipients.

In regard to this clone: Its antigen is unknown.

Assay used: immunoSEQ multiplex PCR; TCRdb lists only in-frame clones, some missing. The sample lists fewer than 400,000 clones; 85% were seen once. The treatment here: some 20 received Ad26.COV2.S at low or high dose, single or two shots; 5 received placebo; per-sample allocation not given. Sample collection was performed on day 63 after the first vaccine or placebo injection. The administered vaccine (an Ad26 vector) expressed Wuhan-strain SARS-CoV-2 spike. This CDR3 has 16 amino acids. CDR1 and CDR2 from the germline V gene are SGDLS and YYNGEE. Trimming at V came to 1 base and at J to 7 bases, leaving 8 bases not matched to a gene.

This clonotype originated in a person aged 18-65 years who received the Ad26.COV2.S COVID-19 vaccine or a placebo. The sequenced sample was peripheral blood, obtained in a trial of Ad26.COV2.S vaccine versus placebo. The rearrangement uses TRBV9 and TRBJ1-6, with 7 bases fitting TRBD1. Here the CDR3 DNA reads TGTGCCAGCAGCGTATCCGGGGGACAGACAAATTCACCCCTCCACTTT. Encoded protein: CASSVSGGQTNSPLHF.